Following are 32 T cell receptor beta chains from one sample sequenced in a study of blood T cell dynamics during melanoma immunotherapy. The time point was: pre-treatment baseline. Assay: immunoSEQ multiplex PCR; the TCRdb copy retains only in-frame clones and omits some. The data hold under 8,000 clones, with 80% observed a single time. The material sequenced was blood, taken from a patient treated with checkpoint blockade. Every receptor here comes from a human donor with melanoma.

This clone is a singleton in its sample. The chain uses TRBV6-6 and TRBJ1-3; D call uncertain. The CDR3 consists of 11 residues. Looked up from germline, CDR1 is MNHNY and CDR2 is SVGAGI (reference sequence). With 10 bases removed from V and 0 bases from J, the gap between germline ends came to 4 bases. This chain's CDR3 is CATHSGNTIYF. As DNA, the CDR3 is TGTGCCACACACTCTGGAAACACCATATATTTT.

This clone was seen only once. The V call is TRBV6-5, the J call TRBJ2-5, with D perhaps given as TRBD1 or TRBD2 (5 bases each). Trimming stripped 2 bases from V and 5 bases from J, with 12 bases between. Germline lookup yields CDR1 MNHEY and CDR2 SVGAGI. The length of the CDR3 is 14 residues. The CDR3 loop is CASSYNGDGETQYF. In DNA, the CDR3 is TGTGCCAGCAGTTACAACGGGGACGGGGAGACCCAGTACTTC.

The rearrangement joins TRBV4-1 to TRBJ2-2; D perhaps matches TRBD2 (6 bases). The CDR3 runs 17 residues. The germline V gene encodes CDR1 MGHRA and CDR2 YSYEKL. The V gene lost 1 base and the J gene lost 0 bases, with 12 bases spanning the gap. The CDR3 region is CASSQVPAGTNTGELFF. The CDR3 DNA reads as TGCGCCAGCAGCCAAGTCCCGGCGGGAACGAACACCGGGGAGCTGTTTTTT.

This clone is termed large. The chain combines TRBV9 with TRBJ2-2, with 7 bases fitting TRBD1. This CDR3 is built from 13 residues. Trimming cost V 5 bases and J 6 bases; bases outside gene matches: 4. The germline V gene has CDR1 SGDLS and CDR2 YYNGEE. CDR3 amino acids: CASSGDSAGELFF. The CDR3, as DNA: TGTGCCAGCAGTGGGGACAGCGCCGGGGAGCTGTTTTTT.

CDR3 amino acids: CASSSRTASATEQYF. As DNA, the CDR3 is TGTGCCAGCAGTAGTAGGACAGCCTCGGCGACCGAGCAGTACTTC. The chain recombines TRBV6-1 with TRBJ2-7; the D gene is possibly TRBD1 (6 bases). Germline CDR1 and CDR2: MNHNS and SASEGT. V shed 5 bases and J shed 6 bases, with 20 bases lying between them. This CDR3 is 15 amino acids long.

This chain joins TRBV6-4 and TRBJ2-7, with 11 bases lining up with TRBD1. The CDR3 has 19 amino acids. After removal of 3 bases from V and 0 bases from J, the junction contained 13 bases not matched to a gene. Germline V lookup: CDR1 MRHNA, CDR2 SNTAGT. CDR3 residues: CASSDVRDRGYSDSYEQYF. CDR3 in DNA: TGTGCCAGCAGTGATGTTCGGGACAGGGGGTATTCCGACTCCTACGAGCAGTACTTC.

This chain links TRBV5-4 with TRBJ1-6, with 7 nucleotides matching TRBD1. Germline lookup yields CDR1 SGHNT and CDR2 YYREEE (reference sequence). Unmatched junction bases numbered 6, after V lost 0 bases and J lost 9 bases. The CDR3 spans 15 residues. CDR3 amino acids: CASSLDQGDISPLHF. The CDR3 bases are TGTGCCAGCAGCTTGGACCAGGGGGACATTTCACCCCTCCACTTT.

CDR3 protein: CASSASTGLDEQYF. CDR3 DNA sequence: TGTGCCAGTAGTGCCTCGACAGGGCTGGACGAGCAGTACTTC. This chain connects TRBV19 to TRBJ2-5; 7 bases align to TRBD1. The J call may not be correct, given that the DNA end is closer to TRBJ2-7. CDR1 and CDR2 from the germline V gene are LNHDA and SQIVND (reference sequence). This CDR3 has 14 amino acids.

This clone was observed a handful of times. This chain joins TRBV30 and TRBJ1-1; a possible D gene is TRBD1 (5 bases). CDR3 size: 12 residues. Germline V CDR1 and CDR2: GTSNPN, SVGIG (reference sequence). The CDR3 DNA reads as TGTTCGCAAAAGAAGGGGTCAGCTGAAGCTTTCTTT. The encoded protein is CSQKKGSAEAFF.

V gene TRBV7-3 combines with J gene TRBJ2-5; D is perhaps TRBD1 (5 bases). V was trimmed by 1 base and J by 6 bases, leaving 12 bases between them. CDR1 and CDR2 from the germline V gene are SGHTA and FQGTGA. CDR3 length: 14 residues. CDR3 in amino acids: CASSLNFGAKTQYF. The CDR3 DNA follows: TGTGCCAGCAGCTTAAATTTTGGGGCCAAGACCCAGTACTTC.

This chain joins TRBV18 and TRBJ2-2; 7 bases fit TRBD1. This CDR3 contains 15 residues. CDR1 KGHSH and CDR2 LQKENI come from the germline V gene. The trim removed 4 bases at V and 2 bases at J, leaving 4 bases unmatched. The CDR3 protein is CASSLWDSNTGELFF. In nucleotides, the CDR3 is TGTGCCAGCTCACTATGGGACAGCAACACCGGGGAGCTGTTTTTT.

J is TRBJ2-5 and V is TRBV2, with 10 positions matching TRBD2. This CDR3 is built from 16 residues. From germline, CDR1 is SNHLY and CDR2 FYNNEI. The trim removed 6 bases at V and 9 bases at J, leaving 16 bases unmatched. DNA for the CDR3: TGTGCCAGCAGGGGTCCACTGCAAGCGGGGGGGGAGGCCCAGTACTTC. Translation: CASRGPLQAGGEAQYF.

The DNA of the CDR3 is TGTGCCAGCAGCCCCGAAGCCAGGGCGGCCTATGGCTACACCTTC. Translated: CASSPEARAAYGYTF. V usage is TRBV7-9 and J usage is TRBJ1-2; D is possibly TRBD1 (5 bases). The CDR3 sequence is 15 residues long. Per the germline V gene, CDR1 is SEHNR and CDR2 is FQNEAQ (reference sequence). Deletions cut 5 bases from V and 4 bases from J, with 17 bases between.

This clone has a single count. V is TRBV19 and J is TRBJ1-1; 7 bases are shared with TRBD1. The germline gives CDR1 LNHDA, CDR2 SQIVND (reference sequence). The CDR3 is 16 amino acids. V was pared by 7 bases and J by 5 bases, with 16 bases of the junction left unmatched. CDR3 sequence reads: CASNHRGQAAYTEAFF. The CDR3, as DNA: TGTGCCAGTAATCACCGCGGACAGGCGGCGTATACTGAAGCTTTCTTT.

The rearrangement links TRBV9 to TRBJ2-1, with D possibly being TRBD2 (6 bases). This CDR3 comprises 15 residues. The germline CDR1 and CDR2 sequences are SGDLS and YYNGEE. V gave up 3 bases and J gave up 6 bases, with 16 bases separating them. The CDR3 sequence is CASSADGSFVNEQFF. CDR3 coding DNA: TGTGCCAGCAGCGCCGACGGGAGTTTCGTCAATGAGCAGTTCTTC. Full variable domain (remainder filled in from reference TRBV9 and TRBJ2-1): DSGVTQTPKHLITATGQRVTLRCSPRSGDLSVYWYQQSLDQGLQFLIQYYNGEERAKGNILERFSAQQFPDLHSELNLSSLELGDSALYFCASSADGSFVNEQFFGPGTRLTVL.

The chain couples TRBV9 to TRBJ2-1, with 11 bases fitting TRBD2. Germline CDR1 is SGDLS and CDR2 is YYNGEE. The CDR3 spans 17 residues. After removal of 0 bases from V and 3 bases from J, the junction contained 5 bases not matched to a gene. The DNA for the CDR3 is TGTGCCAGCAGCGTAGGCCTAGCGGGGGGCATCTACAATGAGCAGTTCTTC. This codes for CASSVGLAGGIYNEQFF.

The CDR3 loop reads CASSLGTSGRNEQFF. The CDR3 DNA is TGTGCCAGCAGCCTCGGGACTAGCGGGAGAAATGAGCAGTTCTTC. The chain links TRBV7-2 to TRBJ2-1, with 14 positions matching TRBD2. This CDR3 has 15 amino acids. Germline V lookup: CDR1 SGHTA, CDR2 FQGNSA. Trimming took 5 bases from V and 7 from J; bases not matched to a gene: 4.

A remark on this clone: A read error may produce the germline difference seen at one junction end. The V call is TRBV5-6, the J call TRBJ2-3; TRBD1 matches at 7 bases. Germline-derived CDR1 and CDR2 are SGHDT and YYEEEE. This CDR3 has 13 amino acids. CDR3 amino acids: CASRPPGTDAQYF. The CDR3 region has the DNA TGTGCCAGCAGACCACCCGGGACAGATGCGCAGTATTTT.

This sequence joins TRBV28 and TRBJ1-2; D is undetermined. This CDR3 region has 13 residues. Trimming took off 7 bases at V and 2 bases at J, with 11 bases between the two ends. Germline V gives CDR1 MDHEN, CDR2 SYDVKM. The CDR3 bases are TGTGCCAGCACCCGACAAGGGAACTATGGCTACACCTTC. Translated, it gives CASTRQGNYGYTF.

This clone was counted once. The CDR3 DNA reads TGCAGCGTCCGAACTAGCGCCCCGGACGAGCAGTACTTC. This gives the protein CSVRTSAPDEQYF. This chain connects TRBV29-1 to TRBJ2-7, with 7 bases that match TRBD2. The J segment lost 5 bases and the V segment lost 6 bases, leaving 10 bases of the junction unmatched. Looked up from germline, CDR1 is SQVTM and CDR2 is ANQGSEA. This CDR3 region has 13 residues.

The rearrangement links TRBV15 to TRBJ2-1; 13 nucleotides agree with TRBD2. Per the germline V gene, CDR1 is LNHNV and CDR2 is YYDKDF (reference sequence). V lost 0 bases, J lost 0 bases, and 8 bases stayed unmatched. CDR3 size: 20 residues. This CDR3 is CATSRDLGLAGISSYNEQFF. The CDR3 DNA reads as TGTGCCACCAGCAGAGATCTGGGACTAGCGGGAATAAGCTCCTACAATGAGCAGTTCTTC.

This clone was seen only once. This chain uses TRBV5-1 with TRBJ2-1, with 14 bases matching TRBD2. The V gene's germline CDR1 is SGHRS and CDR2 YFSETQ. CDR3 size: 17 residues. Trimming cost V 3 bases and J 9 bases; bases outside gene matches: 11. The CDR3 spells CASSSSPGLAGEGEQFF. CDR3 nucleotide sequence: TGCGCCAGCAGCTCCTCTCCGGGACTAGCGGGAGAAGGTGAGCAGTTCTTC.

The chain is built from TRBV7-2 and TRBJ2-5; perhaps TRBD2 as D (5 bases). The J call may be mistaken, given a closer DNA end match to TRBJ2-7. Germline assignment: CDR1 SGHTA and CDR2 FQGNSA. This CDR3 contains 15 residues. CDR3 sequence (DNA): TGTGCCAGCAGCTTATTGACCGGGGATTGGTACGAGCAGTACTTC. It is translated as CASSLLTGDWYEQYF.

In its sample, this clone was seen a few times. This CDR3 reads CASSPRTGQPQHF. CDR3 in DNA: TGTGCCAGTAGTCCTAGGACGGGTCAGCCCCAGCATTTT. This rearrangement joins TRBV19 to TRBJ1-5; no firm D call. This CDR3 region has 13 residues. Looked up from germline, CDR1 is LNHDA and CDR2 is SQIVND (reference sequence). The germline V and J ends were trimmed by 5 bases and 6 bases, with 11 bases remaining between them.

The chain links TRBV7-2 to TRBJ2-7, with TRBD2 matching over 9 bases. The CDR3 extends over 14 amino acids. V trimming: 5 bases; J trimming: 3 bases; junction bases outside the gene matches: 5. Germline V gene data show CDR1 as SGHTA and CDR2 as FQGNSA. CDR3 sequence reads: CASSRTSVDYEQYF. CDR3 nucleotides: TGTGCCAGCAGCCGGACTAGCGTTGACTACGAGCAGTACTTC.

This chain links TRBV14 with TRBJ2-1, with 7 bases fitting TRBD1. Germline CDR1 and CDR2: SGHDN and FVKESK. J was trimmed by 8 bases and V by 2 bases; bases with no gene match: 18. The CDR3 contains 18 residues. In nucleotides, the CDR3 is TGTGCCAGCAGCCAAAAGAGTTACGGGGCAGGGGGAAGTGATGAGCAGTTCTTC. Translating it yields CASSQKSYGAGGSDEQFF.

The chain is built from TRBV5-1 and TRBJ2-2; maybe TRBD2 (5 bases). V dropped 7 bases and J dropped 3 bases, with 16 bases sitting between them. Germline lookup yields CDR1 SGHRS and CDR2 YFSETQ. The CDR3 spans 15 residues. In DNA, the CDR3 is TGCGCCAGCTTTGACGGGTCGAGGGACACCGGGGAGCTGTTTTTT. Protein product: CASFDGSRDTGELFF.

This chain connects TRBV9 to TRBJ2-3, with TRBD2 matching over 8 bases. Trimming cost V 3 bases and J 8 bases; bases outside gene matches: 8. The CDR3 totals 14 residues. Germline V gene data show CDR1 as SGDLS and CDR2 as YYNGEE. DNA for the CDR3: TGTGCCAGCAGCGCAGCGGGGGCCGGGGGTACGCAGTATTTT. Translation gives CASSAAGAGGTQYF.

This clone was found a few times. The chain employs TRBV29-1 and TRBJ1-2; D remains unclear. Germline CDR1 and CDR2: SQVTM and ANQGSEA. This CDR3 is built from 13 residues. V lost 3 bases to trimming and J lost 8 bases, with 16 bases between them. CDR3 region: CSVEALRTGGYTF. The DNA of the CDR3 is TGCAGCGTTGAGGCCCTCAGGACGGGGGGCTACACCTTC.

The CDR3 spells CASSRGQTNTEAFF. In DNA, the CDR3 is TGTGCCAGCAGCCGCGGACAGACGAACACTGAAGCTTTCTTT. This chain links TRBV2 with TRBJ1-1, with a possible D match to TRBD1 (6 bases). Looked up from germline, CDR1 is SNHLY and CDR2 is FYNNEI. Trimming removed 6 bases at V and 1 base at J, with 12 bases between. The CDR3 has 14 amino acids.

The table lists this clone with a few counts. The chain employs TRBV5-1 and TRBJ1-1, with D possibly being TRBD1 (5 bases). The CDR3 has 15 residues. The germline V and J ends were trimmed by 3 bases and 2 bases, with 14 bases remaining between them. Germline CDR1 reads SGHRS; CDR2 reads YFSETQ. The DNA of the CDR3 is TGCGCCAGCAGCTGGGGGAGTTACGCAAACACTGAAGCTTTCTTT. Translation: CASSWGSYANTEAFF.

V is TRBV19 and J is TRBJ2-1; either TRBD1 or TRBD2 may supply D (5 bases each). The CDR3 is 12 amino acids. Trimming pared 3 bases from V and 8 bases from J, leaving 8 bases between. CDR1 is LNHDA, CDR2 SQIVND, per germline (reference sequence). For the CDR3, the DNA is TGTGCCAGTAGTATCCGGGACGATGAGCAGTTCTTC. Translation: CASSIRDDEQFF. Complete variable domain (other parts from reference TRBV19 and TRBJ2-1): DGGITQSPKYLFRKEGQNVTLSCEQNLNHDAMYWYRQDPGQGLRLIYYSQIVNDFQKGDIAEGYSVSREKKESFPLTVTSAQKNPTAFYLCASSIRDDEQFFGPGTRLTVL.